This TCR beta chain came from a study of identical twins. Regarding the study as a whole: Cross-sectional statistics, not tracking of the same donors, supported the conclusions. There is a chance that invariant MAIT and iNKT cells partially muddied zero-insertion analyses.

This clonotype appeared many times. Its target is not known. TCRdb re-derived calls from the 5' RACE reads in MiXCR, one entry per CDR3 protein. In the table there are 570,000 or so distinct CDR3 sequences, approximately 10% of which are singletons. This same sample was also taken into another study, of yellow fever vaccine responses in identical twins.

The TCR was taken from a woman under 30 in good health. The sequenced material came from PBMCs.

The CDR3 region is CASSAGLFSDEQFF. The CDR3 coding sequence is TGTGCCAGCAGCGCCGGACTATTTAGCGATGAGCAGTTCTTC. The chain recombines TRBV5-6 with TRBJ2-1, with D perhaps TRBD2 (6 bases). The CDR3 sequence is 14 residues long. Trimming cost V 4 bases and J 8 bases, with 16 bases left between them. Germline loops: CDR1 SGHDT, CDR2 YYEEEE.